Listed below are T cell receptor beta chains from one sample, sequenced in a study of T-cell reconstitution after alpha-beta-depleted transplantation in children. TCRdb called the PCR reads again in MiXCR, with one record for every CDR3 protein. In the table there are about 400,000 distinct CDR3 sequences, roughly 21% of which are singletons. Sequencing used PBMCs from the stem cell graft donor, obtained from the stem cell graft. These receptors were obtained from a human donor who donated a stem cell graft to a child with acute myeloid leukemia. Both conserved end residues are trimmed from each CDR3.

V: TRBV20-1
CDR3: SANLRPYVQETQY

V: TRBV6-5
CDR3: ASSPASGLEQY

V: TRBV29-1
CDR3: SVREPGEQY

V: TRBV29-1
CDR3: SVELGVGETQY

V: TRBV20-1
CDR3: SARNPRDRGPRGPEKLF

V: TRBV7-2
CDR3: ASSLSGDVYTDTQY

V: TRBV7-2
CDR3: ASSLVGVGTKNIQY

V: TRBV7-2
CDR3: ASSFRWERYEQY

V: TRBV27
CDR3: ASSSLAGNALSTDTQY

V: TRBV27
CDR3: ASSSISGGMNTEAF

V: TRBV7-9
CDR3: ASSLDRANGDTQY

V: TRBV20-1
CDR3: SVLSGTDPYEQY

V: TRBV20-1
CDR3: SSSDRGSEQY

V: TRBV11-1
CDR3: ASSLDGRRDNEQF

V: TRBV29-1
CDR3: SVEADAYEQY

V: TRBV19
CDR3: ATRTSKLF

V: TRBV29-1
CDR3: SAVQTPLNTEAF

V: TRBV10-3
CDR3: AISEPGQGSSGELF

V: TRBV5-1
CDR3: ASRDGTSGIDTQY

V: TRBV20-1
CDR3: SAGWGEQF

V: TRBV7-8
CDR3: ASNLREASYEQY

V: TRBV5-1
CDR3: ASSVGGLAGGGTQY

V: TRBV6-2/TRBV6-3
CDR3: ASSYGGIDTEAF

V: TRBV12-3/TRBV12-4
CDR3: ASSSLAGDVNTQY

V: TRBV3-1
CDR3: TSSLAPGQGSLDQPQH

V: TRBV12-3/TRBV12-4
CDR3: ASEGTGLTGELF

V: TRBV29-1
CDR3: SVSPWGLYNEQF

V: TRBV20-1
CDR3: SAELAGWETQY

V: TRBV12-3/TRBV12-4
CDR3: ASSFSNTEAF

V: TRBV5-1
CDR3: AARLGPTSDGQY

V: TRBV7-9
CDR3: ASGRFSSYEQY

V: TRBV28
CDR3: ASSEGDKSYEQY

V: TRBV7-3
CDR3: ASSPGTSGRGAADTQY

V: TRBV29-1
CDR3: SVRRLTGELF

V: TRBV7-2
CDR3: ASSQTSGSPTGELF

V: TRBV20-1
CDR3: SALPGAGYNFGGGQY

V: TRBV4-2
CDR3: ASSRFKGVPQAYNEQF

V: TRBV20-1
CDR3: SAEPYGQY

V: TRBV29-1
CDR3: SAKTGGYYGYT

V: TRBV5-6
CDR3: ASSLVPDEQF

V: TRBV7-9
CDR3: ASSLKQVAGGGEQY

V: TRBV20-1
CDR3: SAKGPTGSGYEQY

V: TRBV12-5
CDR3: ASASLEPGELF

V: TRBV4-3
CDR3: ASSQVSGQSYEQY

V: TRBV6-6
CDR3: ASIPGPYNEQF

V: TRBV4-1
CDR3: ASSGTGGLDEQF

V: TRBV20-1
CDR3: SARHGYGYT

V: TRBV6-2/TRBV6-3
CDR3: ASSTAADWTGESTEAF

V: TRBV5-1
CDR3: ASSLEQLNYGYT

V: TRBV30
CDR3: AWSLSRPGELF

V: TRBV29-1
CDR3: SVEWQNTDTQY

V: TRBV6-2/TRBV6-3
CDR3: ASSYLSGGSDTQY

V: TRBV7-3
CDR3: ASSLGLFTDTQY

V: TRBV20-1
CDR3: SAPGPVEGAF

V: TRBV12-3/TRBV12-4
CDR3: ASSRGGGDEQY

V: TRBV20-1
CDR3: SASSLVPDGYGYT

V: TRBV20-1
CDR3: SARVGGGTSTF

V: TRBV20-1
CDR3: SASLREGTDTQY

V: TRBV20-1
CDR3: SAPTTGNRAPLH